One sample yielded the 7 T cell receptor beta chains listed below, sequenced in a study of T-cell reconstitution after alpha-beta-depleted transplantation in children. Library preparation (for TCRbeta) was performed with unique molecular identifiers. TCRdb redid the calling of the PCR reads with MiXCR, one entry per CDR3 protein. Of about 640,000 distinct CDR3 sequences in the sample, roughly 17% are singletons; the top ten hold 0.8% to 1.1%. This specimen was PBMCs from the stem cell graft donor, taken from the stem cell graft. Receptor source: a human donor who donated a stem cell graft to a child with acute myeloid leukemia.

This clonotype was picked up many times. The chain joins TRBV7-2 to TRBJ2-7, with D possibly TRBD1 on 6 matching bases. The CDR3 has 15 amino acids. Trimming left V 2 bases short and J 2 bases short, with 13 bases between. Germline-derived CDR1 and CDR2 are SGHTA and FQGNSA. The CDR3 loop reads CASSLMQGYPYEQYF. The CDR3 DNA reads as TGTGCCAGCAGCTTAATGCAGGGGTACCCCTACGAGCAGTACTTC.

This clonotype was observed many times. V usage is TRBV29-1 and J usage is TRBJ2-7; 11 bases map to TRBD2. CDR1 and CDR2 from the germline V gene are SQVTM and ANQGSEA. Germline trimming cut 8 bases from V and 5 bases from J; bases unmatched to any gene: 5. The CDR3 length is 12 residues. CDR3 in DNA: TGCAGCATTACTAGCGGGGGCCACGAGCAGTACTTC. Its protein is CSITSGGHEQYF.

The J gene is TRBJ1-5, the V gene TRBV28; D is uncertain. The germline V gene encodes CDR1 MDHEN and CDR2 SYDVKM. This CDR3 has 12 amino acids. V dropped 6 bases and J dropped 6 bases, with 9 bases sitting between them. CDR3 nucleotides: TGTGCCAGCAGGACTTTAATTCAGCCCCAGCATTTT. Residues: CASRTLIQPQHF. The full variable domain, rest sourced from reference TRBV28 and TRBJ1-5, is DVKVTQSSRYLVKRTGEKVFLECVQDMDHENMFWYRQDPGLGLRLIYFSYDVKMKEKGDIPEGYSVSREKKERFSLILESASTNQTSMYLCASRTLIQPQHFGDGTRLSIL.

About this clonotype itself: One end of the junction varies from germline; a read error may be responsible. The chain uses TRBV7-9 and TRBJ2-2; 11 positions agree with TRBD2. The germline CDR1 and CDR2 sequences are SEHNR and FQNEAQ (reference sequence). The CDR3 contains 16 residues. CDR3 in amino acids: CASSHPTSGDGGEPFF. In nucleotides, the CDR3 is TGTGCCAGCAGCCACCCGACTAGCGGGGACGGCGGGGAGCCGTTTTTT. The entire variable domain, with the rest obtained from reference TRBV7-9 and TRBJ2-2, is as follows: DTGVSQNPRHKITKRGQNVTFRCDPISEHNRLYWYRQTLGQGPEFLTYFQNEAQLEKSRLLSDRFSAERPKGSFSTLEIQRTEQGDSAMYLCASSHPTSGDGGEPFFGEGSRLTVL.

V usage is TRBV10-2 and J usage is TRBJ2-7; D not resolved. The CDR3 totals 12 residues. The germline CDR1 and CDR2 sequences are WSHSY and SAAADI. V dropped 7 bases and J dropped 1 base, with 8 bases sitting between them. The CDR3, as DNA: TGCGCCAGCAAGGACCGGTCCTACGAGCAGTACTTC. This encodes CASKDRSYEQYF.

This clonotype was picked up many times. V and J are TRBV6-2 or TRBV6-3 and TRBJ2-6; 7 positions agree with TRBD2. Germline V gene lookup returns CDR1 MNHEY and CDR2 SVGEGT. V shed 7 bases, J shed 4 bases, and the junction held 7 bases outside the gene matches. This CDR3 has 15 amino acids. DNA of the CDR3: TGTGCCAGCACCAACGGGGGGTACGGGGCCAACGTCCTGACTTTC. Its translation is CASTNGGYGANVLTF.

This clonotype was seen more than once but under ten times. The chain has TRBV20-1 and TRBJ2-3; 9 bases map to TRBD2. With 6 bases clipped from V and 8 bases from J, the junction kept 18 bases outside the gene matches. The CDR3 totals 16 residues. CDR1 and CDR2 (germline): DFQATT, SNEGSKA (reference sequence). The CDR3 DNA follows: TGCAGTGCCATAGGGGGCGGGGGGGCCGGTACCGGTACGCAGTATTTT. Residues: CSAIGGGGAGTGTQYF.